This entry features one TCR beta chain sequence. The repertoire was sequenced with immunoSEQ multiplex PCR; TCRdb's copy has only in-frame clones and lacks some. The table lists about 730,000 clones, approximately 85% of them singletons, with around 0.0094% in the top ten. The data belong to a study of shared T cell receptors in the human thymus. After removal of 8 bases from V and 3 bases from J, the junction contained 10 bases not matched to a gene. The CDR3 totals 16 residues. CDR1 and CDR2 from the germline V gene are ENHRY and SYGVKD. These sequences were also reported in another study, on human thymus T cells. That study adds: Each of the donors was a healthy Finnish infant who was undergoing open corrective cardiac surgery for congenital heart defects. Thymic as well as blood repertoires seemed to favor certain V and J genes unevenly. Thymic repertoires of unrelated individuals were reported in related research to overlap highly.

Sequenced sample: thymocytes. This chain links TRBV10-3 with TRBJ1-2, with 12 bases aligning to TRBD1. This TCR derives from a girl under three years old with a congenital heart defect. CDR3 in amino acids: CAIGTGGAFDDYGYTF. The DNA of the CDR3 is TGTGCCATCGGGACAGGGGGCGCGTTTGATGACTATGGCTACACCTTC.